This TCR beta chain came from a study of blood T cell repertoires in COVID-19. Turning to the study itself: Samples representing acute and convalescent COVID-19 were sourced from the United States, Italy and Spain.

Trimming removed 2 bases from V and 8 bases from J, with 12 bases in between. The germline V gene has CDR1 LNHNV and CDR2 YYDKDF (reference sequence). CDR3 length: 14 amino acids. The repertoire was sequenced with immunoSEQ multiplex PCR; TCRdb's copy has only in-frame clones and lacks some. This sample has roughly 260,000 clones, with approximately 89% found just once. V is TRBV15 and J is TRBJ1-4; D is undetermined. The TCR originated in a woman between 50 and 59 years old with acute or convalescent COVID-19. The sequenced material came from peripheral blood. In nucleotides, the CDR3 is TGTGCCACCAGCAGACCTGGGCGTGGGGAAAAACTGTTTTTT. Amino acid sequence: CATSRPGRGEKLFF.